The clone carrying this TCR beta chain was seen only a few times. CDR1 is DFQATT and CDR2 is SNEGSKA in the germline V gene (reference sequence). The V and J ends lost 5 bases and 0 bases, in that order; junction bases with no gene match: 9. There are 17 residues in the CDR3. A TCRbeta library incorporating unique molecular identifiers was prepared. MiXCR was run by TCRdb on the PCR reads, yielding one entry per CDR3 protein. This table has about 610,000 distinct CDR3 sequences, 8% to 11% appearing once. The data originate from a study of T-cell reconstitution after alpha-beta-depleted transplantation in children.

The specimen comprised PBMCs from the stem cell graft donor, sampled from the stem cell graft. The chain combines TRBV20-1 with TRBJ2-4; 11 nucleotides match TRBD2. The receptor comes from a human donor who donated a stem cell graft to a child with acute myeloid leukemia. This CDR3 is CSALLAGGLIAKNIQYF. The CDR3, as DNA: TGCAGTGCTCTCCTAGCGGGAGGCCTTATAGCCAAAAACATTCAGTACTTC.